The 10 T cell receptor beta chains reported below all come from one sample, sequenced in a study of regulatory T cells in long-lasting Graves disease. Assembly of TCR beta libraries relied on iRepertoire HTBI primers together with Arm-PCR of CDR3 regions. TCRdb analysed the multiplex PCR reads with MiXCR anew, one entry per CDR3 protein. The sample gives 200,000 to 250,000 distinct CDR3 sequences, about 19% of which show up once; about 15% is in the top ten. Time point denoted: newly diagnosed GD, antithyroid drugs for less than 3 months. The TCR library was made from RNA that had been extracted from PBMCs in TRIzol. Source: peripheral blood mononuclear cells (PBMCs), taken at new diagnosis, from a patient treated with antithyroid drugs. These receptors were taken from a female donor with Graves disease.

Concerning this clonotype itself: A far larger clone lies a single base away; this is likely a read error. The V call is TRBV6-1, the J call TRBJ2-1, with 14 bases lining up with TRBD2. Germline V CDR1 and CDR2: MNHNS, SASEGT. This CDR3 comprises 15 residues. With 3 bases clipped from V and 10 bases from J, the junction kept 5 bases outside the gene matches. The CDR3 loop is CASSEGLAGADEQFF. In DNA, the CDR3 is TGTGCCAGCAGTGAGGGACTAGCGGGAGCGGACGAGCAGTTCTTC.

This clonotype was observed at least ten times. The rearrangement joins TRBV11-2 to TRBJ2-7; D might be TRBD1 (5 bases). Germline assignment: CDR1 SGHAT and CDR2 FQNNGV. The CDR3 extends over 18 amino acids. Trimming shortened V by 3 bases and J by 1 base, and 22 bases separated the two germline ends. In DNA, the CDR3 is TGTGCCAGCAGCTTGAAACCACCCTCCGCTCAGGGATCCTACGAGCAGTACTTC. It codes for CASSLKPPSAQGSYEQYF.

V is TRBV19 and J is TRBJ1-6; D gene ambiguous. Trimming removed 5 bases at V and 3 bases at J, with 11 bases between. Germline V gene lookup returns CDR1 LNHDA and CDR2 SQIVND (reference sequence). The CDR3 is 15 amino acids. This CDR3 is CASSRQEHYNSPLHF. DNA for the CDR3: TGTGCCAGTAGTCGGCAGGAGCACTATAATTCACCCCTCCACTTT.

Ten or more counts support this clonotype. The chain links TRBV7-2 to TRBJ2-3; weak D call: TRBD2 (7 bases). This CDR3 is 15 amino acids long. Trimming pared 5 bases from V and 4 bases from J, leaving 16 bases between. Germline assignment: CDR1 SGHTA and CDR2 FQGNSA. CDR3 loop: CASSLRWGGADTQYF. The CDR3 DNA reads TGTGCCAGCAGCCTTAGGTGGGGGGGCGCAGATACGCAGTATTTT.

Ten or more counts support this clonotype. This sequence joins TRBV6-5 and TRBJ2-7; TRBD1 might be the D (6 bases). This CDR3 has 15 residues. The V gene's germline CDR1 is MNHEY and CDR2 SVGAGI. The germline V and J ends were trimmed by 2 bases and 3 bases, with 14 bases remaining between them. CDR3: CASSYRDTTYYEQYF. In DNA form, the CDR3 reads TGTGCCAGCAGTTACCGGGACACCACGTACTACGAGCAGTACTTC.

About this clonotype itself: A read error likely explains this, since a far larger clone differs by one base. V usage is TRBV11-2 and J usage is TRBJ2-5; D unclear. In germline, CDR1 is SGHAT, CDR2 FQNNGV. The CDR3 contains 11 residues. Here the CDR3 reads CASSPQEIQYF. The CDR3 DNA reads as TGTGCCAGCAGCCCACAAGAGATCCAGTACTTC.

Concerning this clonotype: A far larger clone is one base from this, pointing to a likely read error. The J gene is TRBJ2-4, the V gene TRBV3-1, with D possibly TRBD1 on 7 matching bases. The CDR3 sequence is 16 residues long. Per germline, CDR1 LGHDT and CDR2 YNNKEL (reference sequence). V was clipped by 11 bases and J by 1 base, with 21 bases between them. The CDR3 sequence: CAGPITGEEAKNIQYF. CDR3 DNA sequence: TGTGCCGGACCCATCACAGGGGAGGAGGCCAAAAACATTCAGTACTTC. Looking up the rest from reference TRBV3-1 and TRBJ2-4 gives the full variable domain: DTAVSQTPKYLVTQMGNDKSIKCEQNLGHDTMYWYKQDSKKFLKIMFSYNNKELIINETVPNRFSPKSPDKAHLNLHINSLELGDSAVYFCAGPITGEEAKNIQYFGAGTRLSVL.

Ten or more counts support this clonotype. The chain has TRBV18 and TRBJ1-1; D is uncertain. The CDR3 contains 14 residues. The germline V gene encodes CDR1 KGHSH and CDR2 LQKENI. The V and J ends lost 4 bases and 3 bases respectively, with 12 bases between them. CDR3 sequence: CASSRLAGDTEAFF. Written as DNA, the CDR3 is TGTGCCAGCTCACGATTGGCCGGGGACACTGAAGCTTTCTTT.

This clonotype came up many times. V gene TRBV18 combines with J gene TRBJ2-7; D not certain. Looked up from germline, CDR1 is KGHSH and CDR2 is LQKENI. Trimming removed 3 bases at V and 0 bases at J, with 12 bases between. The CDR3 is 15 amino acids. Written as DNA, the CDR3 is TGTGCCAGCTCACCCGGGTTCGGCCCCTCCTACGAGCAGTACTTC. Amino acid sequence: CASSPGFGPSYEQYF.

CDR3 protein: CASSKAGRTYEQYF. CDR3 DNA: TGTGCCAGCAGTAAAGCGGGGAGAACCTACGAGCAGTACTTC. The chain recombines TRBV7-2 with TRBJ2-7, with 7 bases that match TRBD2. Germline CDR1 and CDR2: SGHTA and FQGNSA. The CDR3 runs 14 residues. V gave up 6 bases and J gave up 2 bases; unmatched junction bases: 7.